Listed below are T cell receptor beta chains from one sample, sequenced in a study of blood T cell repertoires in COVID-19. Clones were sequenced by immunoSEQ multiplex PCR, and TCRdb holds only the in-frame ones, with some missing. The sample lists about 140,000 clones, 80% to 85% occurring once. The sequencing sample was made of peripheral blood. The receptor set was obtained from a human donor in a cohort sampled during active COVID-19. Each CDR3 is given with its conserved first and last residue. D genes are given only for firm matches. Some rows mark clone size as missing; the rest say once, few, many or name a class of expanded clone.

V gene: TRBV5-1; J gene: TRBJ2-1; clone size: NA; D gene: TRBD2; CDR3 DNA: TGCGCCAGCAGCTTGTCAACGGGGGGACCCCATGAGCAGTTCTTC; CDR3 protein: CASSLSTGGPHEQFF
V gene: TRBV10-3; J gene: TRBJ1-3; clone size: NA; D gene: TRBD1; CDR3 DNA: TGTGCCATCAGCGGACAGGGATTGACTGGAAACACCATATATTTT; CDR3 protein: CAISGQGLTGNTIYF
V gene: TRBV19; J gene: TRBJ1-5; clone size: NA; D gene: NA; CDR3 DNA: TGTGCCAGTAGTATAAGCAGGGGACCAAATAGCAATCAGCCCCAGCATTTT; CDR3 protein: CASSISRGPNSNQPQHF
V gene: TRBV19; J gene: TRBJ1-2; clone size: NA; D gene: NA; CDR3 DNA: TGTGCCAGTAGTAAGGAGGGAGTAGGCTACACCTTC; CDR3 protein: CASSKEGVGYTF
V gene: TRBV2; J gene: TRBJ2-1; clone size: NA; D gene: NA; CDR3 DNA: TGTGCCAGCAGTGAATTTACAACAAATGAGCAGTTCTTC; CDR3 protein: CASSEFTTNEQFF
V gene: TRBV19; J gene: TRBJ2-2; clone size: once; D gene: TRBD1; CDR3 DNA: TGTGCCAGTAGTATCACCGGGACAGGGTTTACCGGGGAGCTGTTTTTT; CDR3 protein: CASSITGTGFTGELFF
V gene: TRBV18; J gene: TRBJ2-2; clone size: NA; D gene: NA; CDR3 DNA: TGTGCCAGCTCACGTGGTACAACGTCAGGGGAGCTGTTTTTT; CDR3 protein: CASSRGTTSGELFF
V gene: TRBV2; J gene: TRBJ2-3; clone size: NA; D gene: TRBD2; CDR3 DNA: TGTGCCAGCACCAAATATGGGGAGGGTAGGAGCACAGATACGCAGTATTTT; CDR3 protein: CASTKYGEGRSTDTQYF
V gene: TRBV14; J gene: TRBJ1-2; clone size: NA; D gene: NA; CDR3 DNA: TGTGCCAGCAGCCCCCTTAGCGGAGGCTATGGCTACACCTTC; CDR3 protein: CASSPLSGGYGYTF
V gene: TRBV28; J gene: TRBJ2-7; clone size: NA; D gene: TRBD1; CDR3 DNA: TGTGCCAGATGGGACAGGGACCTTTGCGAGCAGTACTTC; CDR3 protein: CARWDRDLCEQYF
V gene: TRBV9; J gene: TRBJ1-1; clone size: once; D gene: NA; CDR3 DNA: TGTGCCAGCAGCGCAACCGGGACTCCGCGAGCTTTCTTT; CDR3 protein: CASSATGTPRAFF
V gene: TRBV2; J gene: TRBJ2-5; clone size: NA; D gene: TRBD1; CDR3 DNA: TGTGCCAGCAGTGAAGTCTCAGGGGGCCCCCAGTACTTC; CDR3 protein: CASSEVSGGPQYF
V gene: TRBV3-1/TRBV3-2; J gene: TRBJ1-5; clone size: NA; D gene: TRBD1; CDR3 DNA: TGTGCCAGCAGCCTCGACTCAGGGGGCGGACAGCCCCAGCATTTT; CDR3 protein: CASSLDSGGGQPQHF
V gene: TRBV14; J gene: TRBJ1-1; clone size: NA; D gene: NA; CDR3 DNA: TGTGCCAGCAGCCCCCTTTCTCCAGGGGCAGGCACTGAAGCTTTCTTT; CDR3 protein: CASSPLSPGAGTEAFF
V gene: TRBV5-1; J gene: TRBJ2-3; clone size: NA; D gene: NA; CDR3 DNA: TGCGCCAGCAGCCCCCCACAGGGTGGCGGCACAGATACGCAGTATTTT; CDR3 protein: CASSPPQGGGTDTQYF
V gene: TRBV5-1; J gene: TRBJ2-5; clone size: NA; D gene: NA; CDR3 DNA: TGCGCCAGCACCTCGGGAGACATAGAGACCCAGTACTTC; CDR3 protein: CASTSGDIETQYF
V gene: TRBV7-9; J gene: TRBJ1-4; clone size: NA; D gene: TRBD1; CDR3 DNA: TGTGCCAGCAGCCTAGGGGACAGGGGTACTAATGAAAAACTGTTTTTT; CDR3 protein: CASSLGDRGTNEKLFF
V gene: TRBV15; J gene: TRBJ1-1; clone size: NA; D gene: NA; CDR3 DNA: TGTGCCACCAGCAGAGATGTTATTTCGAACACTGAAGCTTTCTTT; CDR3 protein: CATSRDVISNTEAFF
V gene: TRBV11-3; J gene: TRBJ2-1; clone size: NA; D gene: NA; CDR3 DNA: TGTGCCAGCAGCTTAGGTCAGGGGGGCCCCTACAATGAGCAGTTCTTC; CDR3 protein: CASSLGQGGPYNEQFF
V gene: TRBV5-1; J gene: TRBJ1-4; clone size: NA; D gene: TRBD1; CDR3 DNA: TGCGCCAGCAGCTCCACCACCGGGACAGGGGTCGAAAAACTGTTTTTT; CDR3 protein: CASSSTTGTGVEKLFF
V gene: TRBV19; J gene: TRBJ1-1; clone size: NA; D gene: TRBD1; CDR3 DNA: TGTGCCAGTAGTATAACCCCAGGGGGCTCTGGTGAAGCTTTCTTT; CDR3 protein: CASSITPGGSGEAFF
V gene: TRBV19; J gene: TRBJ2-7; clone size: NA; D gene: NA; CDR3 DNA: TGTGCCAGTAGTATAGGGTCGGTCTACGAGCAGTACTTC; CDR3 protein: CASSIGSVYEQYF
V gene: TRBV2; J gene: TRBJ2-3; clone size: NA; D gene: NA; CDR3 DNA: TGTGCCAGCAGCCTCGAAGCGAAATCTAGCACAGATACGCAGTATTTT; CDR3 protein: CASSLEAKSSTDTQYF
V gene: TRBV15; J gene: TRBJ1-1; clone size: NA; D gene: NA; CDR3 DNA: TGTGCCACCAGCGGTCACAGGGATGAAGCTTTCTTT; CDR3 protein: CATSGHRDEAFF
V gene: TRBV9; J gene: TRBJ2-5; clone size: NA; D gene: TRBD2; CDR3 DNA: TGTGCCAGCAGCGTCGGGGGGGCCAGCCAAGAGACCCAGTACTTC; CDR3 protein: CASSVGGASQETQYF
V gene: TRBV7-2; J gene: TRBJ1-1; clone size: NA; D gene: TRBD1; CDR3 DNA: TGTGCCAGCAGCTTAGTAGGCTGGACAGGGGGAACTGAAGCTTTCTTT; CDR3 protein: CASSLVGWTGGTEAFF